Following are 11 T cell receptor beta chains from one sample sequenced in a study of shared clonotypes between healthy human individuals. The assay was immunoSEQ multiplex PCR, and TCRdb's table has in-frame clones only and misses some. The data contain fewer than 700,000 clones, roughly 79% of them singletons. Sequencing was performed on PBMCs. All receptors come from a woman in her 40s in good health. Some clones in this sample may be carry-over from other donors' samples.

The V and J genes are TRBV28 and TRBJ2-2; D gene uncertain. The CDR3 consists of 12 residues. CDR1 is MDHEN, CDR2 SYDVKM, per germline. V lost 5 bases and J 8 bases, leaving 9 bases between the germline ends. The CDR3 nucleotides are TGTGCCAGCAGTCCCCGGGCGGGGGAGCTGTTTTTT. Amino acid sequence: CASSPRAGELFF.

This clone was counted a few times. This chain links TRBV18 with TRBJ2-1; 7 nucleotides agree with TRBD1. With V trimmed by 5 bases and J by 9 bases, 16 bases remained unmatched. Germline CDR1 and CDR2: KGHSH and LQKENI. The CDR3 length is 16 residues. CDR3 sequence: CASSFQEAGGSGEQFF. Written as DNA, the CDR3 is TGTGCCAGCTCATTTCAGGAGGCAGGGGGTAGTGGTGAGCAGTTCTTC.

This clone was detected once. The chain links TRBV19 to TRBJ2-5; no clear D gene. The CDR3 sequence is 13 residues long. The germline V and J ends were trimmed by 3 bases and 0 bases, with 5 bases remaining between them. The V gene's germline CDR1 is LNHDA and CDR2 SQIVND (reference sequence). This CDR3 is CASSMNNQETQYF. In DNA, the CDR3 is TGTGCCAGTAGTATGAACAACCAAGAGACCCAGTACTTC.

This clone was seen ten or more times. The chain employs TRBV11-2 and TRBJ1-5; 8 positions agree with TRBD1. This CDR3 contains 14 residues. Germline CDR1 SGHAT, CDR2 FQNNGV. J lost 8 bases, V lost 5 bases, and 8 bases had no gene match. The CDR3 here is CASSPDRVSEPQHF. The CDR3, as DNA: TGTGCCAGCAGCCCGGACAGGGTATCTGAGCCCCAGCATTTT. Looking up the rest from reference TRBV11-2 and TRBJ1-5 gives the full variable domain: EAGVAQSPRYKIIEKRQSVAFWCNPISGHATLYWYQQILGQGPKLLIQFQNNGVVDDSQLPKDRFSAERLKGVDSTLKIQPAKLEDSAVYLCASSPDRVSEPQHFGDGTRLSIL.

V usage is TRBV28 and J usage is TRBJ2-1; 7 nucleotides match TRBD2. Germline V lookup: CDR1 MDHEN, CDR2 SYDVKM. This CDR3 comprises 12 residues. Trimming cost V 6 bases and J 9 bases; bases outside gene matches: 5. CDR3 region: CASREGTIEQFF. Here the CDR3 DNA reads TGTGCCAGCAGGGAAGGGACTATTGAGCAGTTCTTC.

This clone was recorded once. The CDR3 DNA reads as TGTGCCAGTAGTATCGGATTTGGCAGGACCTACGAGCAGTACTTC. It translates to CASSIGFGRTYEQYF. V is TRBV19 and J is TRBJ2-7; D remains unclear. The CDR3 runs to 15 residues. V lost 3 bases and J lost 2, with 14 bases in between. Germline V gene data show CDR1 as LNHDA and CDR2 as SQIVND (reference sequence).

Comment on this clone: A single base separates this from a much larger clone, so it may be a read error. Other nucleotide sequences from this sample produce the same CDR3. The V call is TRBV6-5, the J call TRBJ2-2, with D unresolved. Germline CDR1 is MNHEY and CDR2 is SVGAGI. This CDR3 has 11 residues. Trimming left V 6 bases short and J 5 bases short, with 4 bases between. The chain's CDR3 is CASSSTGELFF. The DNA of the CDR3 is TGTGCCAGCAGCTCAACCGGGGAGCTGTTTTTT.

Points on this clone: It differs at one base from a far larger clone, so likely a read error. This chain links TRBV27 with TRBJ2-3; D possibly corresponds to TRBD2 (5 bases). This CDR3 region has 15 residues. CDR1 and CDR2 from the germline V gene are MNHEY and SMNVEV (reference sequence). V was trimmed by 4 bases and J by 3 bases, leaving 14 bases between them. CDR3 in DNA: TGTGCCAGCAGTTCCGGGAATATCCGTACAGATACGCAGTATTTT. This encodes CASSSGNIRTDTQYF.

The chain couples TRBV5-6 to TRBJ2-5; 9 bases map to TRBD2. The CDR3 is 17 amino acids. Germline CDR1 is SGHDT and CDR2 is YYEEEE. With V trimmed by 0 bases and J by 9 bases, 15 bases remained unmatched. DNA for the CDR3: TGTGCCAGCAGCTTGGCGCTAGCGGGACGTAATCAGGAGTCCCAGTACTTC. Translated, it gives CASSLALAGRNQESQYF. Filled out from reference TRBV5-6 and TRBJ2-5, the complete variable domain reads DAGVTQSPTHLIKTRGQQVTLRCSPKSGHDTVSWYQQALGQGPQFIFQYYEEEERQRGNFPDRFSGHQFPNYSSELNVNALLLGDSALYLCASSLALAGRNQESQYFGPGTRLLVL.

The chain combines TRBV5-1 with TRBJ2-5; D gene unclear. With 0 bases removed from V and 3 bases from J, the gap between germline ends came to 12 bases. Germline lookup yields CDR1 SGHRS and CDR2 YFSETQ. The CDR3 is 15 residues long. CDR3 nucleotides: TGCGCCAGCAGCTTGGGTTTGGGTCCCGAAGAGACCCAGTACTTC. This translates into CASSLGLGPEETQYF.

This clone appeared a single time. J is TRBJ1-2 and V is TRBV19, with 7 positions matching TRBD1. The CDR3 runs 15 residues. Germline V CDR1 and CDR2: LNHDA, SQIVND (reference sequence). V dropped 10 bases and J dropped 6; count of bases not matched to a gene: 17. The CDR3 DNA sequence: TGTGCCACCTACCCCAGCGGACGACAGGGTCATGGCTACACCTTC. Translation: CATYPSGRQGHGYTF.